This T cell receptor (beta chain) was sequenced during a study of cytomegalovirus exposure and HLA in healthy donors. Turning to the study itself: The same platform as the approximately 670 first-cohort repertoires was used for the 100 to 150 validation repertoires, a later analysis reported. Study conclusions and caveats: The study recorded 150 to 200 TCR beta chains that were cytomegalovirus-associated. Three of the chains that were CMV-associated were confirmed in vitro to be specific for CMV antigens.

Of note for this clone: Its antigen is undetermined.

Repertoires were generated with immunoSEQ multiplex PCR, while TCRdb's copy carries only in-frame clones and drops some. The table has 130,000 to 150,000 clones, almost 90% seen once. The CDR3 is 14 amino acids. Germline lookup yields CDR1 MDHEN and CDR2 SYDVKM. The V gene lost 6 bases and the J gene lost 0 bases, with 12 bases spanning the gap. Donors came from a validation cohort of 95 to 150 subjects, distinct from the first 666-subject cohort. The origin of this receptor is a woman under 30 in good health and CMV-seropositive. This sequence joins TRBV28 and TRBJ2-7; D unresolved. Material: PBMCs. CDR3 nucleotide sequence: TGTGCCAGCAGGGGTCTCTGGAGCTCCTACGAGCAGTACTTC. Residues: CASRGLWSSYEQYF.